This T cell receptor (beta chain) was sequenced in a study of blood T cell repertoires in COVID-19. Study-level information: PBMCs, B-cell-depleted T cells, or T cells were the source of the cDNA or gDNA that made up the material.

Original methodology: Using reference gene primer amplification, nucleated cell counts were estimated. The table came from immunoSEQ multiplex PCR; TCRdb's copy has only in-frame clones and leaves some out. V, J and clone size reflect that table, while D and trimming were determined from the DNA. The table has around 170,000 clones, about 88% seen once. The CDR3 sequence is 15 residues long. The V gene end was trimmed by 2 bases and the J gene end by 2 bases; junction bases not matched to a gene: 2. Germline V lookup: CDR1 LGHNA, CDR2 YNFKEQ. The sample consisted of peripheral blood. This chain links TRBV4-2 with TRBJ2-5; TRBD2 agrees at 10 bases. This TCR came from a woman between 25 and 40 years old with active or convalescent COVID-19. This chain's CDR3 is CASSQNSGGQETQYF. The CDR3 coding sequence is TGTGCCAGCAGCCAAAATAGCGGGGGGCAAGAGACCCAGTACTTC.